A single sample is the source of the 21 T cell receptor beta chains below, sequenced in a study of T cell responses to AZD1222 COVID-19 vaccine. Sequenced by immunoSEQ multiplex PCR; TCRdb stores in-frame clones only, minus some. The sample carries 140,000 or so clones, around 90% recorded once. The specimen comprised peripheral blood, sampled on day 0 of AZD1222 vaccination. The origin of the receptors is an adult in good health.

The CDR3 DNA follows: TGTGCCAGCAGCCCCGGACTAGCGGGATTTGGTGAGCAGTACTTC. Translating gives CASSPGLAGFGEQYF. This rearrangement joins TRBV9 to TRBJ2-7, with TRBD2 matching over 12 bases. This CDR3 is built from 15 residues. V shed 4 bases and J 7 bases; nucleotides not matched to a gene: 9. Germline values: CDR1 SGDLS, CDR2 YYNGEE.

This chain uses TRBV7-2 with TRBJ2-5, with a weak D call TRBD1 (6 bases). This CDR3 has 13 residues. Trimming stripped 3 bases from V and 5 bases from J, with 10 bases between. The germline V gene has CDR1 SGHTA and CDR2 FQGNSA. The CDR3 region has the DNA TGTGCCAGCAGCTTTAGGGGGTTGGAGACCCAGTACTTC. Amino acid sequence: CASSFRGLETQYF.

This chain connects TRBV5-1 to TRBJ2-7; 7 bases agree with TRBD1. CDR3 length: 18 residues. Germline V gene sequence: CDR1 SGHRS, CDR2 YFSETQ. After removal of 2 bases from V and 4 bases from J, the junction contained 18 bases not matched to a gene. Here the CDR3 reads CASSFPSGRTGLDYEQYF. The DNA of the CDR3 is TGCGCCAGCAGCTTTCCCTCCGGTAGGACAGGTCTCGATTACGAGCAGTACTTC.

The chain combines TRBV7-8 with TRBJ2-5; no definite D call. Germline CDR1 SGHVS, CDR2 FQNEAQ. The CDR3 is 14 amino acids. The V gene lost 3 bases and the J gene lost 5 bases, with 13 bases spanning the gap. CDR3 sequence (DNA): TGTGCCAGCAGCTTCGGTAGGGCCGGCGAGACCCAGTACTTC. It encodes CASSFGRAGETQYF.

In its sample, this clone was seen once. V is TRBV7-3 and J is TRBJ1-2; 12 bases agree with TRBD1. The CDR3 extends over 15 amino acids. The germline V gene has CDR1 SGHTA and CDR2 FQGTGA. With V trimmed by 3 bases and J by 5 bases, 4 bases remained unmatched. The CDR3 region has the DNA TGTGCCAGCAGCTTCACGGGACAGGGGGCGTATGGCTACACCTTC. It encodes CASSFTGQGAYGYTF. The full variable domain, completed using reference TRBV7-3 and TRBJ1-2, is GAGVSQTPSNKVTEKGKYVELRCDPISGHTALYWYRQSLGQGPEFLIYFQGTGAADDSGLPNDRFFAVRPEGSVSTLKIQRTERGDSAVYLCASSFTGQGAYGYTFGSGTRLTVV.

This rearrangement joins TRBV7-9 to TRBJ2-1, with 16 bases aligning to TRBD2. The CDR3 consists of 18 residues. Germline trimming cut 1 base from V and 6 bases from J; bases unmatched to any gene: 6. Germline loops: CDR1 SEHNR, CDR2 FQNEAQ (reference sequence). CDR3 amino acids: CASSLVLGTSGRANEQFF. The CDR3 DNA sequence: TGTGCCAGCAGCTTAGTTCTTGGGACTAGCGGGAGGGCCAATGAGCAGTTCTTC. Together with reference TRBV7-9 and TRBJ2-1, the CDR3 gives the full variable domain: DTGVSQNPRHKITKRGQNVTFRCDPISEHNRLYWYRQTLGQGPEFLTYFQNEAQLEKSRLLSDRFSAERPKGSFSTLEIQRTEQGDSAMYLCASSLVLGTSGRANEQFFGPGTRLTVL.

Comment on this clone: This same CDR3 is encoded by further DNA sequences in the sample. The V gene is TRBV27, the J gene TRBJ1-1; D gene ambiguous. The CDR3 length is 15 residues. Trimming removed 0 bases from V and 0 bases from J, with 8 bases in between. Germline V gene data show CDR1 as MNHEY and CDR2 as SMNVEV (reference sequence). In DNA form, the CDR3 reads TGTGCCAGCAGTTTATCATTCCGGTTGAACACTGAAGCTTTCTTT. Amino acid sequence: CASSLSFRLNTEAFF.

V is TRBV19 and J is TRBJ2-7; D possibly corresponds to TRBD2 (6 bases). The ends were cut back, 4 bases at V and 0 bases at J, with 13 bases in the middle. Germline values: CDR1 LNHDA, CDR2 SQIVND (reference sequence). This CDR3 is built from 15 residues. The CDR3, as DNA: TGTGCCAGTAGTAGAAGGGACGGGAGCTCCTACGAGCAGTACTTC. This translates into CASSRRDGSSYEQYF.

The chain uses TRBV28 and TRBJ2-1, with D possibly being TRBD1 (6 bases). Germline lookup yields CDR1 MDHEN and CDR2 SYDVKM. Trimming took 3 bases from V and 7 from J, leaving 10 bases between them. CDR3 length: 13 amino acids. The DNA for the CDR3 is TGTGCCAGCAGTTTGGGGGCGTCTAATGAGCAGTTCTTC. Protein product: CASSLGASNEQFF.

The V and J genes are TRBV19 and TRBJ1-5; 8 bases are a match to TRBD1. CDR1 and CDR2 from the germline V gene are LNHDA and SQIVND (reference sequence). Losses at the gene ends were 10 bases for V and 5 bases for J; bases not matched to a gene: 7. The CDR3 contains 13 residues. CDR3 sequence (DNA): TGTGCCACCACAGGGGGGAGGTATCAGCCCCAGCATTTT. This gives the protein CATTGGRYQPQHF.

This clone was detected once. CDR3 amino acids: CASSPSSGSSYNEQFF. CDR3 nucleotide sequence: TGTGCCAGCAGTCCCTCAAGCGGGAGCTCCTACAATGAGCAGTTCTTC. The chain employs TRBV7-9 and TRBJ2-1; TRBD2 matches 8 bases. The CDR3 contains 16 residues. Trimming removed 6 bases from V and 0 bases from J; junction bases left unmatched: 7. The germline V gene has CDR1 SEHNR and CDR2 FQNEAQ (reference sequence).

This chain links TRBV11-2 with TRBJ2-5; maybe TRBD2 (6 bases). Trimming shortened V by 5 bases and J by 1 base, and 8 bases separated the two germline ends. Per the germline V gene, CDR1 is SGHAT and CDR2 is FQNNGV. The CDR3 totals 13 residues. The CDR3 is CASSISGQETQYF. In DNA form, the CDR3 reads TGTGCCAGCAGCATTAGCGGCCAAGAGACCCAGTACTTC.

This clone came up a few times. This chain uses TRBV5-3 with TRBJ2-7, with 7 bases matching TRBD2. TRBV5-3 is given ORF status, its function remaining uncertain. Trimming at V came to 4 bases and at J to 3 bases, leaving 7 bases not matched to a gene. The CDR3 loop spans 14 amino acids. CDR3: CARSLRTSSYEQYF. Written as DNA, the CDR3 is TGTGCCAGAAGCCTCCGGACTAGTAGCTACGAGCAGTACTTC.

The V call is TRBV20-1, the J call TRBJ2-1, with D hard to call. This CDR3 contains 10 residues. Germline V lookup: CDR1 DFQATT, CDR2 SNEGSKA (reference sequence). The CDR3 reads CSASYNEQFF. The DNA of the CDR3 is TGCAGCGCCAGCTACAATGAGCAGTTCTTC.

This chain uses TRBV5-1 with TRBJ1-1; D ambiguous. CDR3 length: 15 amino acids. Trimming removed 6 bases from V and 5 bases from J, with 20 bases in between. Germline lookup yields CDR1 SGHRS and CDR2 YFSETQ. CDR3 bases: TGCGCCAGCACCTGGTCGAGGCCCTCCCCTACTGAAGCTTTCTTT. Translating it yields CASTWSRPSPTEAFF.

V is TRBV2 and J is TRBJ2-1; possible D gene TRBD2, 5 bases. CDR1 and CDR2 from the germline V gene are SNHLY and FYNNEI. Trimming took off 8 bases at V and 3 bases at J, with 8 bases between the two ends. The CDR3 length is 12 residues. Here the CDR3 reads CASGRDYNEQFF. As DNA, the CDR3 is TGTGCCAGCGGACGGGACTACAATGAGCAGTTCTTC. Drawing the rest from reference TRBV2 and TRBJ2-1, the complete variable domain is EPEVTQTPSHQVTQMGQEVILRCVPISNHLYFYWYRQILGQKVEFLVSFYNNEISEKSEIFDDQFSVERPDGSNFTLKIRSTKLEDSAMYFCASGRDYNEQFFGPGTRLTVL.

The chain couples TRBV28 to TRBJ1-2, with D maybe TRBD1 (6 bases). Deletions cut 3 bases from V and 0 bases from J, with 17 bases between. The CDR3 covers 17 residues. The germline CDR1 and CDR2 sequences are MDHEN and SYDVKM. The CDR3 coding sequence is TGTGCCAGCAGTTTTTCCGGGGGGGCCCCAGCTAACTATGGCTACACCTTC. Protein sequence: CASSFSGGAPANYGYTF.

J is TRBJ1-6 and V is TRBV12-5, with unresolved D. CDR3 length: 15 residues. The germline CDR1 and CDR2 sequences are LGHNT and FRNRAP. Trimming stripped 4 bases from V and 10 bases from J, with 17 bases between. The CDR3 coding sequence is TGTGCTAGTGGTTCGTCGGAGTTCGGTTCCTCACCCCTCCACTTT. Translated, it gives CASGSSEFGSSPLHF.

The chain is built from TRBV9 and TRBJ2-7; 8 bases are shared with TRBD2. CDR1 and CDR2 from the germline V gene are SGDLS and YYNGEE. V was clipped by 0 bases and J by 3 bases; unmatched bases: 5. This CDR3 is 15 amino acids long. The CDR3 here is CASSVALGLGYEQYF. The CDR3 DNA sequence: TGTGCCAGCAGCGTAGCTTTGGGACTAGGCTACGAGCAGTACTTC.

Concerning this clone itself: This sample includes further DNA sequences coding for the same CDR3. The chain employs TRBV4-1 and TRBJ2-2; 11 nucleotides align to TRBD2. From germline, CDR1 is MGHRA and CDR2 YSYEKL. The CDR3 has 15 amino acids. V was pared by 1 base and J by 5 bases, with 0 bases of the junction left unmatched. CDR3 coding DNA: TGCGCCAGCAGCCAAGGACTAGCGGGAACCGGGGAGCTGTTTTTT. Protein: CASSQGLAGTGELFF.

The chain has TRBV5-1 and TRBJ2-7; 7 positions agree with TRBD1. Germline V CDR1 and CDR2: SGHRS, YFSETQ. This CDR3 region has 14 residues. J lost 5 bases, V lost 6 bases, and 11 bases had no gene match. The CDR3 DNA reads as TGCGCCAGCACAGGGGGAGAATTTTTCAACGAGCAGTACTTC. Translating gives CASTGGEFFNEQYF.